This TCR beta chain was captured by sequencing in a study of T cells after yellow fever vaccination. This clonotype was seen many times. CDR1 and CDR2 from the germline V gene are MNHEY and SVGAGI. The CDR3 runs 14 residues. Trimming shortened V by 6 bases and J by 4 bases, and 15 bases separated the two germline ends. One entry per CDR3 protein results from TCRdb running MiXCR on the 5' RACE reads. The sample lists some 340,000 distinct CDR3 sequences; about 11% were seen once. The sample was CD4+ T cells sorted from PBMCs, taken 45 days after the yellow fever booster vaccination. The receptor's source is a man between 18 and 35 years old who received the YFV17D yellow fever vaccine. This sequence joins TRBV6-5 and TRBJ1-2; a weak D match, TRBD1 (6 bases). CDR3 protein: CASSIRGPRYGYTF. In DNA form, the CDR3 reads TGTGCCAGCAGCATCAGGGGCCCCCGCTATGGCTACACCTTC.